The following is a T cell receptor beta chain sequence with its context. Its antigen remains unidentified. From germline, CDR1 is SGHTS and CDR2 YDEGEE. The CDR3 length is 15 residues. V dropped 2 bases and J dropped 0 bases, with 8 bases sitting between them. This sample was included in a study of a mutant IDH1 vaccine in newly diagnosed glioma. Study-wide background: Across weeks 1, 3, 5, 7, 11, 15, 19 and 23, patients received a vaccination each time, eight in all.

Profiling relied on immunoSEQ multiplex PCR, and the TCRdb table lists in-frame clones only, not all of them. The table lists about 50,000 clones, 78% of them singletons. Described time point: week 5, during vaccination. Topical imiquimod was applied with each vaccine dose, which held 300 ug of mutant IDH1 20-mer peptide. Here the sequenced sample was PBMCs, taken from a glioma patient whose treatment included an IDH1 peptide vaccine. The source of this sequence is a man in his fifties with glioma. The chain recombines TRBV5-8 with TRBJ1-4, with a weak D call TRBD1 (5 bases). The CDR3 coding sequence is TGTGCCAGCAGCTTAGGGACTGCAACTAATGAAAAACTGTTTTTT. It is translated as CASSLGTATNEKLFF.